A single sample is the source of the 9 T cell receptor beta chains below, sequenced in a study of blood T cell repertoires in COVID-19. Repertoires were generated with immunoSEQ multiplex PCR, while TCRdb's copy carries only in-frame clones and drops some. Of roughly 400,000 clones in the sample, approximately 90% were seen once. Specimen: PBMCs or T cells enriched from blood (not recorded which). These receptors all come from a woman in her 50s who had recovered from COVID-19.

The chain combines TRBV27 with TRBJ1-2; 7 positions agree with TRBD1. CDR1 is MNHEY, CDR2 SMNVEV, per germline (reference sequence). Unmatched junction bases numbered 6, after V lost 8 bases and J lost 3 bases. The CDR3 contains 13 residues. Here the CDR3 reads CASGTDRDYGYTF. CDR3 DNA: TGTGCCAGCGGTACAGACAGGGACTATGGCTACACCTTC.

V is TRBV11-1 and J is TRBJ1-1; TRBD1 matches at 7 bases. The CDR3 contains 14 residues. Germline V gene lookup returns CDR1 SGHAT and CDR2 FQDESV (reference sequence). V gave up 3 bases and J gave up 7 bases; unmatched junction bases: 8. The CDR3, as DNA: TGTGCCAGCAGCTTTAGGAGAGGGGGCAGTGAAGCTTTCTTT. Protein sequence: CASSFRRGGSEAFF. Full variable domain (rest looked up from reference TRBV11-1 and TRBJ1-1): EAEVAQSPRYKITEKSQAVAFWCDPISGHATLYWYRQILGQGPELLVQFQDESVVDDSQLPKDRFSAERLKGVDSTLKIQPAELGDSAMYLCASSFRRGGSEAFFGQGTRLTVV.

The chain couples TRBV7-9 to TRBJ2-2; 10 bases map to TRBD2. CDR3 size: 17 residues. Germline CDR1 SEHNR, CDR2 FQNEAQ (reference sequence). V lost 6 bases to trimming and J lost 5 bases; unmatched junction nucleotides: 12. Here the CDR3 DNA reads TGTGCCAGCAGACGATTCCTAGCGGGGGCAAAAACCGGGGAGCTGTTTTTT. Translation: CASRRFLAGAKTGELFF.

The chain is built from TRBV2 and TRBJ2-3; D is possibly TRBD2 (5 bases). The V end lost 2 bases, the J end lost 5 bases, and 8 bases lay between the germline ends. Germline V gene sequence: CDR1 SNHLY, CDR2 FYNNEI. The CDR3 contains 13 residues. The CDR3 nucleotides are TGTGCCAGCAGTGAACTTGGGAGAGATACGCAGTATTTT. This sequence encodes CASSELGRDTQYF.

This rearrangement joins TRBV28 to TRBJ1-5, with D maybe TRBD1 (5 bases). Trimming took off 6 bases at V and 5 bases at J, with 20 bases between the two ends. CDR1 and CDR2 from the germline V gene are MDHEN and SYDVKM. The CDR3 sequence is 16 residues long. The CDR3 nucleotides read TGTGCCAGCAGCCCCGGGAGGGGCACGGAATATCAGCCCCAGCATTTT. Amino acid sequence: CASSPGRGTEYQPQHF.

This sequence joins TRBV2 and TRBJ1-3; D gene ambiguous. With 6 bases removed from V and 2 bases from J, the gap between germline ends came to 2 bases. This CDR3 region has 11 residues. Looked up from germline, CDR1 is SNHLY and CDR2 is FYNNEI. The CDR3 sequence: CASSTGNTIYF. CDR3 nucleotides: TGTGCCAGCAGCACTGGAAACACCATATATTTT. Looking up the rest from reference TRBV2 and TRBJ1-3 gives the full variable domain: EPEVTQTPSHQVTQMGQEVILRCVPISNHLYFYWYRQILGQKVEFLVSFYNNEISEKSEIFDDQFSVERPDGSNFTLKIRSTKLEDSAMYFCASSTGNTIYFGEGSWLTVV.

DNA for the CDR3: TGTGCCAGCAGTGAACGGGCAGGGGCCAATTCACCCCTCCACTTT. Protein: CASSERAGANSPLHF. The J gene is TRBJ1-6, the V gene TRBV2; TRBD1 is a possible D gene (6 bases). V lost 2 bases, J lost 7 bases, and 12 bases lay in between. CDR1 is SNHLY, CDR2 FYNNEI, per germline. The CDR3 contains 15 residues.

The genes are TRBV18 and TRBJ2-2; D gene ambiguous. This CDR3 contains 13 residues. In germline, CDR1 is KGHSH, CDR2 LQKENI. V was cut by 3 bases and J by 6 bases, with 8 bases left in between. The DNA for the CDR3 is TGTGCCAGCTCACCGAGGCAGTCCGGGGAGCTGTTTTTT. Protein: CASSPRQSGELFF.

The CDR3 sequence: CASSLFVGLAANNEQFF. The CDR3 DNA sequence: TGTGCCAGCAGCTTATTTGTGGGACTAGCGGCCAACAATGAGCAGTTCTTC. J is TRBJ2-1 and V is TRBV7-3; TRBD2 agrees at 11 bases. Unmatched junction bases numbered 8, after V lost 2 bases and J lost 5 bases. CDR1 and CDR2 from the germline V gene are SGHTA and FQGTGA. The CDR3 has 17 residues.